Described below is a single T cell receptor (beta chain) sequence and its context. Germline values: CDR1 MNHEY, CDR2 SVGEGT. This CDR3 is 14 amino acids long. Trimming removed 2 bases from V and 5 bases from J, with 9 bases in between. This sample was included in a study of Ad26.COV2.S vaccination and SARS-CoV-2 variants. Sequencing used immunoSEQ multiplex PCR; TCRdb keeps in-frame clones, though not all of them. This sample has 400,000 to 450,000 clones; roughly 88% occur once, and the top ten carry approximately 4.5%. The treatment: about 20 received Ad26.COV2.S at low or high dose, single or two shots; about 5 received placebo; per-sample allocation not given. Sampling took place 63 days after the first vaccine or placebo injection.

This chain links TRBV6-2 or TRBV6-3 with TRBJ2-2; D is perhaps TRBD1 (5 bases). This clonotype was obtained from a person between 18 and 59 years old who received the Ad26.COV2.S COVID-19 vaccine or a placebo. The sample here was peripheral blood, taken in a trial of Ad26.COV2.S vaccine versus placebo. This CDR3 reads CASSYQGRTGELFF. The CDR3 DNA sequence: TGTGCCAGCAGTTACCAGGGTAGAACCGGGGAGCTGTTTTTT.